Listed below are T cell receptor beta chains from one sample, sequenced in a study of CD8 T cells in Susac syndrome. One entry per CDR3 protein, called by TCRdb with MiXCR from the immunoSEQ multiplex PCR reads. In the table there are fewer than 200,000 distinct CDR3 sequences, approximately 93% of which are singletons. Sequencing was carried out using CD4+ T cells from PBMCs. These receptors originate from a human donor in good health. CDR3s include the opening cysteine and the closing phenylalanine or tryptophan. Each record gives: V gene, clone size, J gene, CDR3 length, D gene, CDR3 DNA, CDR3 protein. A D gene is named only where the DNA matches it firmly. Clone size is given for some rows only: seen once, a few or many times, or a class if the clone is expanded.

v_call: TRBV28; clone_size: few; j_call: TRBJ2-7; cdr3_length: 10; d_call: -; cdr3_nt: TGTGCCAGCGGTGGGGGGCGGCAGTACTTC; cdr3_aa: CASGGGRQYF
v_call: TRBV7-2; clone_size: -; j_call: TRBJ1-2; cdr3_length: 16; d_call: TRBD1; cdr3_nt: TGTGCCAGCAGCCCATCCCTGGACAGGGGGCGGGAGGGCTACACCTTC; cdr3_aa: CASSPSLDRGREGYTF
v_call: TRBV5-1; clone_size: -; j_call: TRBJ2-1; cdr3_length: 13; d_call: -; cdr3_nt: TGCGCCAGTTTTATTACAGGGTCGGGTGAGCAGTTCTTC; cdr3_aa: CASFITGSGEQFF
v_call: TRBV19; clone_size: -; j_call: TRBJ1-4; cdr3_length: 14; d_call: TRBD1; cdr3_nt: TGTGCCAGTAGAATAGGGGGCTTTCGGGAAAAACTGTTTTTT; cdr3_aa: CASRIGGFREKLFF
v_call: TRBV6-6; clone_size: -; j_call: TRBJ1-1; cdr3_length: 16; d_call: -; cdr3_nt: TGTGCCAGCAGTTCGCCTACAGGGATGAGGAACACTGAAGCTTTCTTT; cdr3_aa: CASSSPTGMRNTEAFF
v_call: TRBV20-1; clone_size: once; j_call: TRBJ2-4; cdr3_length: 14; d_call: -; cdr3_nt: TGCAGTGCTCGGTGGGAAGGGCGGAGAGACATTCAGTACTTC; cdr3_aa: CSARWEGRRDIQYF
v_call: TRBV7-9; clone_size: few; j_call: TRBJ1-5; cdr3_length: 13; d_call: TRBD1; cdr3_nt: TGTGCCAGCAGCCAGACAGGGGATGAGCCCCAGCATTTT; cdr3_aa: CASSQTGDEPQHF
v_call: TRBV4-1; clone_size: once; j_call: TRBJ1-1; cdr3_length: 15; d_call: -; cdr3_nt: TGCGCCAGCAGCCAAGACCAGCGGGGTTCAGGTGAAGCTTTCTTT; cdr3_aa: CASSQDQRGSGEAFF
v_call: TRBV2; clone_size: -; j_call: TRBJ2-1; cdr3_length: 17; d_call: -; cdr3_nt: TGTGCCAGCAGTGAAGCCTTGGACTGGAGCTCCTACAATGAGCAGTTCTTC; cdr3_aa: CASSEALDWSSYNEQFF
v_call: TRBV6-1; clone_size: -; j_call: TRBJ2-6; cdr3_length: 13; d_call: TRBD1; cdr3_nt: TGTGCCGAAGGGACAGCTGGGGCCAACGTCCTGACTTTC; cdr3_aa: CAEGTAGANVLTF
v_call: TRBV6-1; clone_size: -; j_call: TRBJ1-1; cdr3_length: 15; d_call: -; cdr3_nt: TGTGCCAGCAGTGAATCTACAGCTATGGGAACTGAAGCTTTCTTT; cdr3_aa: CASSESTAMGTEAFF
v_call: TRBV28; clone_size: -; j_call: TRBJ2-4; cdr3_length: 12; d_call: -; cdr3_nt: TGTGCCAGCAGTTCCCTGACCACCATTCAGTACTTC; cdr3_aa: CASSSLTTIQYF
v_call: TRBV5-1; clone_size: -; j_call: TRBJ2-2; cdr3_length: 15; d_call: TRBD2; cdr3_nt: TGCGCCAGCAGCTTGGATCTAGCGGTGCCCGGGGAGCTGTTTTTT; cdr3_aa: CASSLDLAVPGELFF
v_call: TRBV4-2; clone_size: -; j_call: TRBJ2-1; cdr3_length: 14; d_call: -; cdr3_nt: TGTGCCAGCAGCCAAGATGTCAGCGGGCCCGGACCGTTCTTC; cdr3_aa: CASSQDVSGPGPFF
v_call: TRBV19; clone_size: -; j_call: TRBJ1-5; cdr3_length: 15; d_call: -; cdr3_nt: TGTGCCAGTAGTAAGAAGGGAACGGGGAGTCAGCCCCAGCATTTT; cdr3_aa: CASSKKGTGSQPQHF
v_call: TRBV3-1; clone_size: -; j_call: TRBJ2-3; cdr3_length: 14; d_call: -; cdr3_nt: TGTGCCAGCAGCCAAGATACCCAAGCGACCCCGCAGTATTTT; cdr3_aa: CASSQDTQATPQYF
v_call: TRBV7-8; clone_size: -; j_call: TRBJ1-1; cdr3_length: 18; d_call: TRBD1; cdr3_nt: TGTGCCAGCAGCTCGCCCCAGGGGGCCGGGTTCATGAACACTGAAGCTTTCTTT; cdr3_aa: CASSSPQGAGFMNTEAFF
v_call: TRBV20-1; clone_size: -; j_call: TRBJ2-1; cdr3_length: 15; d_call: TRBD2; cdr3_nt: TGCAGTGCCCCGACGGGGGGGCGGGCTTTAGGTGAGCAGTTCTTC; cdr3_aa: CSAPTGGRALGEQFF
v_call: TRBV20-1; clone_size: -; j_call: TRBJ1-1; cdr3_length: 15; d_call: TRBD1; cdr3_nt: TGCAGTGCTAGAGGGGCTTACAGGGGAAACACTGAAGCTTTCTTT; cdr3_aa: CSARGAYRGNTEAFF
v_call: TRBV9; clone_size: -; j_call: TRBJ1-2; cdr3_length: 14; d_call: -; cdr3_nt: TGTGCCAGCAGCCCCGGGAACCAACTCTATGGCTACACCTTC; cdr3_aa: CASSPGNQLYGYTF
v_call: TRBV5-4; clone_size: -; j_call: TRBJ2-3; cdr3_length: 16; d_call: TRBD1; cdr3_nt: TGTGCCAGCAGCTTCTGGGGGACAGGGGACACAGATACGCAGTATTTT; cdr3_aa: CASSFWGTGDTDTQYF
v_call: TRBV9; clone_size: -; j_call: TRBJ2-4; cdr3_length: 16; d_call: -; cdr3_nt: TGTGCCAGCAGCGTAGCGGCAGGGAATTCCAAAAACATTCAGTACTTC; cdr3_aa: CASSVAAGNSKNIQYF
v_call: TRBV6-4; clone_size: -; j_call: TRBJ1-2; cdr3_length: 11; d_call: -; cdr3_nt: TGTGCCAGGCGACAGGAGGGAGGCTACACCTTC; cdr3_aa: CARRQEGGYTF
v_call: TRBV19; clone_size: -; j_call: TRBJ2-7; cdr3_length: 12; d_call: -; cdr3_nt: TGTGCCAGTAGTGACCGAAACTACGAGCAGTACTTC; cdr3_aa: CASSDRNYEQYF
v_call: TRBV20-1; clone_size: once; j_call: TRBJ1-1; cdr3_length: 12; d_call: TRBD1; cdr3_nt: TGCAGTGCAGACAGGGGGACCACTGAAGCTTTCTTT; cdr3_aa: CSADRGTTEAFF
v_call: TRBV19; clone_size: -; j_call: TRBJ2-2; cdr3_length: 15; d_call: -; cdr3_nt: TGTGCCAGTAGTATCCAAGGGGGAGTCGCCGGGGAGCTGTTTTTT; cdr3_aa: CASSIQGGVAGELFF
v_call: TRBV29-1; clone_size: -; j_call: TRBJ2-7; cdr3_length: 14; d_call: -; cdr3_nt: TGCAGCGTTAAGGCCTCCGGACGGAGCTACGAGCAGTACTTC; cdr3_aa: CSVKASGRSYEQYF
v_call: TRBV7-9; clone_size: -; j_call: TRBJ1-5; cdr3_length: 15; d_call: TRBD1; cdr3_nt: TGTGCCAGCAGTTCCGACAGGGTTCCCAATCAGCCCCAGCATTTT; cdr3_aa: CASSSDRVPNQPQHF
v_call: TRBV7-2; clone_size: -; j_call: TRBJ2-5; cdr3_length: 17; d_call: -; cdr3_nt: TGTGCCAGCAGTACGGACAGCCCGCTAGAAAGACAAGAGACCCAGTACTTC; cdr3_aa: CASSTDSPLERQETQYF
v_call: TRBV19; clone_size: -; j_call: TRBJ2-2; cdr3_length: 14; d_call: -; cdr3_nt: TGTGCCAGTAGTATTGATACTCACACCGGGGAGCTGTTTTTT; cdr3_aa: CASSIDTHTGELFF
v_call: TRBV28; clone_size: -; j_call: TRBJ2-3; cdr3_length: 18; d_call: -; cdr3_nt: TGTGCCAGCAGTCTCCCCGGCCCGTCCGGATCTGGGGATCTTGCGCAGTATTTT; cdr3_aa: CASSLPGPSGSGDLAQYF